The sample holds many counts of the clone carrying this TCR beta chain. TCRdb re-called the RT-PCR reads with MiXCR, one entry per CDR3 protein. Seen here are roughly 650,000 distinct CDR3 sequences, approximately 15% observed once, and the top ten hold approximately 10%. This entry comes from a study of response to subunit inactivated influenza vaccine. Trimming cost V 4 bases and J 14 bases, with 12 bases left between them. There are 12 residues in the CDR3. CDR1 and CDR2 from the germline V gene are SGHTA and FQGNSA. The TCR sequence derives from a man in his fifties who received an inactivated influenza vaccine. This chain connects TRBV7-2 to TRBJ1-6; D may be TRBD1 (5 bases). Sequences were derived from PBMCs from blood, sampled 11 to 12 days after vaccination. The CDR3 nucleotides are TGTGCCAGCAGCTCCGGGACGCAGGCCCTCCACTTT. It specifies CASSSGTQALHF.